This record looks at one TCR beta chain sequence and its context. Its antigen remains unidentified. Germline lookup yields CDR1 SGHVS and CDR2 FQNEAQ. Trimming stripped 2 bases from V and 6 bases from J, with 11 bases between. There are 13 residues in the CDR3. The record originates from a study of cytotoxic CD8 clonotypes in ibrutinib-treated CLL. Study summary: Samples averaged approximately 250,000 productive templates and roughly 86,000 productive rearrangements. Notes on the study in general: Baseline levels of clonality went above those of age-matched healthy donors and moved with circulating CD8+ T-cell counts. Under treatment, the uncommon public clonotypes either contracted or remained stable.

The method was immunoSEQ multiplex PCR; TCRdb's version includes in-frame clones alone and lacks a portion of them. The data show roughly 54,000 clones, with about 50% seen just once and approximately 28% held by the top ten. The sequencing here drew on PBMCs, taken after 24 months of ibrutinib treatment. The receptor comes from a human donor with chronic lymphocytic leukemia. V and J are TRBV7-8 and TRBJ2-7; tentatively, D is TRBD2 (5 bases). This CDR3 reads CASSLRLRGEQYF. For the CDR3, the DNA is TGTGCCAGCAGCTTAAGGCTCCGGGGCGAGCAGTACTTC.